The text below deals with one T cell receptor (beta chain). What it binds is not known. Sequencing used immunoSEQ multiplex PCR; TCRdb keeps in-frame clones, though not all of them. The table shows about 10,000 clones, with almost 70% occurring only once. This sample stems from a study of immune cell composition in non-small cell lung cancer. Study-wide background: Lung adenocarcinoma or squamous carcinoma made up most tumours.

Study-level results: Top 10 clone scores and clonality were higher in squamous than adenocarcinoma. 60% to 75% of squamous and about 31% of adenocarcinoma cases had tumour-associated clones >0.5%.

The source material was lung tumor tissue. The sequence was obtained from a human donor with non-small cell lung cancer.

As DNA, the CDR3 is TGTGCCAGCAGCGAGGGACTAGCTACGCAGTATTTT. It translates to CASSEGLATQYF. The V and J genes are TRBV7-6 and TRBJ2-3, with 9 bases matching TRBD2. The CDR3 length is 12 residues. The germline CDR1 and CDR2 sequences are SGHVS and FNYEAQ. Losses at the gene ends were 5 bases for V and 8 bases for J; bases not matched to a gene: 2.